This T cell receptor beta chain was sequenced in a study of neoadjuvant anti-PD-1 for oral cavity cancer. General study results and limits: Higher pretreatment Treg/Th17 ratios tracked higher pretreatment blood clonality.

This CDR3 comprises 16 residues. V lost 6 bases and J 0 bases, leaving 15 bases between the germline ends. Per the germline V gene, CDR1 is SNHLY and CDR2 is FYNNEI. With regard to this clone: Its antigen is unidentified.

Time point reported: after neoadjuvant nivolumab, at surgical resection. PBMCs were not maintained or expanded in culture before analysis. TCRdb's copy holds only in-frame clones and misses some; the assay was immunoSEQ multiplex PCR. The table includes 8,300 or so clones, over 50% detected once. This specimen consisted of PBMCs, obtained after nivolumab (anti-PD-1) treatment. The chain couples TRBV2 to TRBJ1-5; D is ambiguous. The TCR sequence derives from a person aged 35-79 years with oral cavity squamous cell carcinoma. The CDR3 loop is CASSGENSFSNQPQHF. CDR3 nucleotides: TGTGCCAGCAGCGGGGAAAACTCTTTTAGCAATCAGCCCCAGCATTTT.